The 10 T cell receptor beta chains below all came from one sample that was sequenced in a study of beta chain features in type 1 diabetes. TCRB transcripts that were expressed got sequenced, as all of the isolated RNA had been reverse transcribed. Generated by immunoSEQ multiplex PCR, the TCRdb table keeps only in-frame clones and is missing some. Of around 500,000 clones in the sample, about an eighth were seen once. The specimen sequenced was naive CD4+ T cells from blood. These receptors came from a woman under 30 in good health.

CDR3: CASSSLIIDRAGTKNIQYF. CDR3 nucleotides: TGTGCCAGCAGTTCCCTTATAATCGACAGGGCGGGAACCAAAAACATTCAGTACTTC. The rearrangement links TRBV28 to TRBJ2-4; D is possibly TRBD1 (7 bases). CDR1 MDHEN and CDR2 SYDVKM come from the germline V gene. The germline V and J ends were trimmed by 4 bases and 2 bases, with 24 bases remaining between them. This CDR3 is built from 19 residues.

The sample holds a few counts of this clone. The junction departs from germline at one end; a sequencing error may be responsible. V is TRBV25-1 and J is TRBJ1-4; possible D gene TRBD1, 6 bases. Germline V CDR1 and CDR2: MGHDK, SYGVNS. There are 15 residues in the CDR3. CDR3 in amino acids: CASSEPRGANEKLFF. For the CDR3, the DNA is TGCGCCAGCAGTGAACCCAGGGGTGCTAATGAAAAACTGTTTTTT.

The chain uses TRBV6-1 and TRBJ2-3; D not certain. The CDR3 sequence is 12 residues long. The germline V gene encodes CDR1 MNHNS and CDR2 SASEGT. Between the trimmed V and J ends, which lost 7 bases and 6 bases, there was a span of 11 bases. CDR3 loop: CASTDRTDTQYF. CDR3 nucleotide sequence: TGTGCCAGCACCGATAGAACCGATACGCAGTATTTT.

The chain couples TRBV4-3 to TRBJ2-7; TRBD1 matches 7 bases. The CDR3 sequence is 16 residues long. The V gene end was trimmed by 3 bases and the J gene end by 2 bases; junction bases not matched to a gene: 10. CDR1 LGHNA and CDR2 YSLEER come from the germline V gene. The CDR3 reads CASSHRQGHCPYEQYV. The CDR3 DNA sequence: TGCGCCAGCAGCCATCGACAGGGCCACTGCCCCTACGAGCAGTACGTC.

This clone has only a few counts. The CDR3 DNA reads TGTGCCAGCTCCATTCTCGGAACTCACCTAGGGGAGACCCAGTACTTC. Amino acids: CASSILGTHLGETQYF. This chain uses TRBV14 with TRBJ2-5; D is unresolved. The germline V gene has CDR1 SGHDN and CDR2 FVKESK. The CDR3 extends over 16 amino acids. Trimming shortened V by 8 bases and J by 5 bases, and 24 bases separated the two germline ends.

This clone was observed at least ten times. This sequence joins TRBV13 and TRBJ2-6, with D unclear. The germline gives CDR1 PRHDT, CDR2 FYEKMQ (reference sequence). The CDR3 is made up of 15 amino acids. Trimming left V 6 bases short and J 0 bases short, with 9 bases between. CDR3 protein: CASSFRSSGANVLTF. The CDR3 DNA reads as TGTGCCAGCAGTTTTCGCAGCTCTGGGGCCAACGTCCTGACTTTC.

CDR3 amino acids: CASGLSRSDYGYTF. DNA of the CDR3: TGTGCTAGTGGTTTGTCACGGAGTGACTATGGCTACACCTTC. The rearrangement joins TRBV12-5 to TRBJ1-2; D call uncertain. CDR1 is LGHNT, CDR2 FRNRAP, per germline. CDR3 length: 14 amino acids. The ends were cut back, 2 bases at V and 3 bases at J, with 10 bases in the middle.

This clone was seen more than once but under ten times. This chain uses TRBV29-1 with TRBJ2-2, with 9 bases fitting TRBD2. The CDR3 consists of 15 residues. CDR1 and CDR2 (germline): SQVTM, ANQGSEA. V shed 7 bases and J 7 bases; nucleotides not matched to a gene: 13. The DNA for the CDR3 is TGCAGCGCCACGGGGCGGGAGGGCCGGATCGGGGAGCTGTTTTTT. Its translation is CSATGREGRIGELFF.

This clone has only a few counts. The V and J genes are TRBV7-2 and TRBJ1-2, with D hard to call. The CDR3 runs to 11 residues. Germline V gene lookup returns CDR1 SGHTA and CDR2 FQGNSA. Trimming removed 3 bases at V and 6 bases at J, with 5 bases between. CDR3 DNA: TGTGCCAGCAGCTTTTATGATGGCTACACCTTC. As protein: CASSFYDGYTF.

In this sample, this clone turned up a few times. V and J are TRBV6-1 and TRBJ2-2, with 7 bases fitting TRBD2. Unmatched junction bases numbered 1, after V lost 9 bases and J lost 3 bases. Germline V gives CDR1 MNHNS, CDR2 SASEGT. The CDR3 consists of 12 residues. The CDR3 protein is CASAGDTGELFF. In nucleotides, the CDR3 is TGTGCCAGTGCGGGGGACACCGGGGAGCTGTTTTTT.